This T cell receptor beta chain was sequenced during a study of blood T cell repertoires in COVID-19. As for the study in general: The United States, Italy and Spain were the sources of the acute and convalescent COVID-19 samples. In each case, the material was cDNA or gDNA derived from T cells, B-cell-depleted T cells, or PBMCs.

V lost 11 bases, J lost 1 base, and 12 bases lay in between. The CDR3 is 13 residues long. In germline, CDR1 is LGHDT, CDR2 YNNKEL (reference sequence). Measured with immunoSEQ multiplex PCR; TCRdb has only the in-frame clones, and not every one. The sample comprises fewer than 120,000 clones, 70% to 80% of which are singletons, and over 6% rests with the top ten. The sequenced sample consisted of peripheral blood. This chain joins TRBV3-1 (or the pseudogene TRBV3-2) and TRBJ1-3; a possible D gene is TRBD1 (6 bases). The sequence came from a woman aged 55-69 years with acute or convalescent COVID-19. The CDR3: CASRQVSGNTIYF. The CDR3 coding sequence is TGTGCCTCCCGACAGGTTTCTGGAAACACCATATATTTT.